This TCR beta chain was sequenced for a study of PD-L1 blockade in urothelial cancer. Background on the study: Median T cell yield per blood sample was over 130,000 cells.

Sequenced by immunoSEQ multiplex PCR; TCRdb stores in-frame clones only, minus some. Among about 120,000 clones listed, around 89% were seen once. Regarding the study as a whole: The study found that durable-benefit patients expanded tumor-associated blood clones more at 3 weeks.

As to time point: peripheral blood 6 weeks after treatment start. Locally advanced or metastatic urothelial carcinoma was diagnosed in the patients. CDR3 length: 16 amino acids. Unmatched junction bases numbered 12, after V lost 4 bases and J lost 5 bases. Germline V gene data show CDR1 as MNHEY and CDR2 as SVGAGI. Worth noting for this clone: Its target is not known.

This specimen consisted of PBMCs, obtained around atezolizumab (anti-PD-L1) treatment. This sequence was found in a man in his 60s with urothelial cancer. The J gene is TRBJ2-5, the V gene TRBV6-5; TRBD1 matches at 8 bases. The DNA for the CDR3 is TGTGCCAGCAGTTTAGGGGGCGGACAGGGTTGGGAGACCCAGTACTTC. Its translation is CASSLGGGQGWETQYF.